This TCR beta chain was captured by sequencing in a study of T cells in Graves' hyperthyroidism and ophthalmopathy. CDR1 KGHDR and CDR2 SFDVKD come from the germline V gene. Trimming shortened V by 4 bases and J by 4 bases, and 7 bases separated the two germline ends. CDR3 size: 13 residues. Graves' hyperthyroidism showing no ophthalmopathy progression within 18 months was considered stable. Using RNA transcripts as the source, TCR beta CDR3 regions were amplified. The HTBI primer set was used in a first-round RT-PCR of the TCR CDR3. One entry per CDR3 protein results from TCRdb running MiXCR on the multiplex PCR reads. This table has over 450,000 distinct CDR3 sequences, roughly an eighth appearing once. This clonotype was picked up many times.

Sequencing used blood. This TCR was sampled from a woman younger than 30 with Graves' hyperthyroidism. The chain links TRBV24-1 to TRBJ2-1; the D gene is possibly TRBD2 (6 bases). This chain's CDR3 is CATSEAGYNEQFF. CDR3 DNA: TGTGCCACCAGTGAGGCGGGGTACAATGAGCAGTTCTTC.